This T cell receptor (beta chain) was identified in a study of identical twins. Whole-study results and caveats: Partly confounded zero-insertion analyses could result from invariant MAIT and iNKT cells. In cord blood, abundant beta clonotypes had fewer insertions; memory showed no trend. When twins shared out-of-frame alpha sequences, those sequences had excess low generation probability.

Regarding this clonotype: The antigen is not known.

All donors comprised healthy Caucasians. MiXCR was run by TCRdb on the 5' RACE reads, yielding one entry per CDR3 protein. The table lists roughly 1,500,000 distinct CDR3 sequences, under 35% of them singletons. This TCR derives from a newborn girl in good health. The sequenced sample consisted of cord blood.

Here the CDR3 reads CASSKGLASSYNEQFF. CDR3 coding DNA: TGCGCCAGCAGCAAGGGACTAGCGAGCTCCTACAATGAGCAGTTCTTC. The rearrangement joins TRBV5-1 to TRBJ2-1; 10 bases match TRBD2. Trimming removed 4 bases from V and 0 bases from J; junction bases left unmatched: 4. The V gene's germline CDR1 is SGHRS and CDR2 YFSETQ. The CDR3 covers 16 residues.